This T cell receptor beta chain was identified in a study of CD8+ T cells in alopecia areata. Overall study: Treated patients were dosed with oral tofacitinib, taking 5 to 10 mg twice daily. After 6 to 18 months of tofacitinib, follow-up continued 6 months off drug.

In alopecia areata patients, both lesional scalp punch biopsies and peripheral blood were collected. Regarding this clone: Its antigen is still unknown. The sample carries other DNA sequences with the same CDR3.

Extraction of RNA preceded its reverse transcription into cDNA, which served as the sequencing template. Measured with immunoSEQ multiplex PCR; TCRdb has only the in-frame clones, and not every one. The table has approximately 140,000 clones, over 70% seen once; the top ten hold more than 13%. This CDR3 contains 13 residues. Germline CDR1 reads MGHRA; CDR2 reads YSYEKL. Trimming left V 3 bases short and J 0 bases short, with 6 bases between. Overall study findings and caveats: Relative to normal scalp, lesional scalp, especially alopecia totalis/universalis, showed higher clonality.

The material was CD8+ T cells sorted from blood, obtained at week 0. The chain employs TRBV4-1 and TRBJ2-7, with D hard to call. This sequence originates from a human donor with alopecia areata. The CDR3 loop reads CASSQESSYEQYF. CDR3 DNA: TGCGCCAGCAGCCAGGAGAGCTCCTACGAGCAGTACTTC.